The present T cell receptor (beta chain) was sequenced within a study of shared clonotypes between healthy human individuals. Study summary: Donor ages ranged 18 to 49 years: two women, a few men.

The CDR3 loop spans 15 amino acids. The germline V gene has CDR1 ENHRY and CDR2 SYGVKD. V was clipped by 3 bases and J by 1 base; unmatched bases: 2. The study drew all its donors from Caucasian adults living in Nashville, Tennessee. The DNA input per sorted-subset replicate PCR was 200 ng, corresponding to tens of thousands of T cell genomes. Clones were sequenced by immunoSEQ multiplex PCR, and TCRdb holds only the in-frame ones, with some missing. Of roughly 1 million clones in the sample, approximately 76% were seen once. This TCR derives from a man aged 18 to 29 in good health. The chain has TRBV10-3 and TRBJ1-4, with 7 bases matching TRBD1. The sequenced sample consisted of memory CD4+ T cells sorted from blood. Specified subset: CD45RA-negative fraction. This CDR3 is CAISEDRVTNEKLFF. The CDR3 DNA reads as TGTGCCATCAGTGAAGACAGGGTAACTAATGAAAAACTGTTTTTT.